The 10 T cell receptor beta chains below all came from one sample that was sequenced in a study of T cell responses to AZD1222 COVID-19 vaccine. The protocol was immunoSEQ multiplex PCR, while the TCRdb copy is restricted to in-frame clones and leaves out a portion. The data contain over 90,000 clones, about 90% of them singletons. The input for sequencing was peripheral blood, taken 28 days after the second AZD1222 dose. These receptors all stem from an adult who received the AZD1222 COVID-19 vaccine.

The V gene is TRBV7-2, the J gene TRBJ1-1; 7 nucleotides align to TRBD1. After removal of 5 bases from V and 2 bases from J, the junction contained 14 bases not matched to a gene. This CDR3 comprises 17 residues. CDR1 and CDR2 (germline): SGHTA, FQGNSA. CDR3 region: CASSHRTGSLTNTEAFF. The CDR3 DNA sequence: TGTGCCAGCAGCCACCGGACAGGTTCCTTGACAAACACTGAAGCTTTCTTT.

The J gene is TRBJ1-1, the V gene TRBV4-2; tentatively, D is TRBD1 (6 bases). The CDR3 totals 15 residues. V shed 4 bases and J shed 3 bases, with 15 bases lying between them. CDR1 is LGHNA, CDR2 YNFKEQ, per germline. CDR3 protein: CASSLRTASDTEAFF. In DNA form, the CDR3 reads TGTGCCAGCAGCCTAAGGACAGCGTCAGACACTGAAGCTTTCTTT.

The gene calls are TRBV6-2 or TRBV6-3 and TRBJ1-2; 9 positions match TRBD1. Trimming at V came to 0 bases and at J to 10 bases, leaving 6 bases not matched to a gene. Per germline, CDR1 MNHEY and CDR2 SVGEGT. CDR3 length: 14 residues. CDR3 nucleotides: TGTGCCAGCAGTTACTCGTCGGGGACAGGGTCCTACACCTTC. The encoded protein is CASSYSSGTGSYTF.

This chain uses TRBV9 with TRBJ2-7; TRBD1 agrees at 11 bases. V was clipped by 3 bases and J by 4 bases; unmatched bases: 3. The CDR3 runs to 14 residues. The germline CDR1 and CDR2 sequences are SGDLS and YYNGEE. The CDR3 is CASSGTGGWYEQYF. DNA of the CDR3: TGTGCCAGCAGCGGGACAGGGGGCTGGTACGAGCAGTACTTC.

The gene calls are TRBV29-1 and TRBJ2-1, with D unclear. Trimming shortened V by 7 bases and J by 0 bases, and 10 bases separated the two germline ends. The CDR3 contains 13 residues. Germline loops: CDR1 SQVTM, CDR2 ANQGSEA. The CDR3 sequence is CSALSSSYNEQFF. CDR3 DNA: TGCAGCGCCTTATCGAGCTCCTACAATGAGCAGTTCTTC.

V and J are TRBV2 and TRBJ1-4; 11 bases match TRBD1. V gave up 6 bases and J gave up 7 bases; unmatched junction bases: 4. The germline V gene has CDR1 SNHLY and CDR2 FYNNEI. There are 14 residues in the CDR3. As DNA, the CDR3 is TGTGCCAGCAGCTCGGACAGGGGGCGTGAAAAACTGTTTTTT. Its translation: CASSSDRGREKLFF.

The CDR3 protein is CASSFRGLSNQPQHF. The CDR3 region has the DNA TGTGCCAGCAGCTTTCGAGGTCTTAGCAATCAGCCCCAGCATTTT. The genes are TRBV13 and TRBJ1-5; D remains ambiguous. The CDR3 has 15 residues. Germline loops: CDR1 PRHDT, CDR2 FYEKMQ (reference sequence). V was trimmed by 3 bases and J by 0 bases, leaving 9 bases between them.

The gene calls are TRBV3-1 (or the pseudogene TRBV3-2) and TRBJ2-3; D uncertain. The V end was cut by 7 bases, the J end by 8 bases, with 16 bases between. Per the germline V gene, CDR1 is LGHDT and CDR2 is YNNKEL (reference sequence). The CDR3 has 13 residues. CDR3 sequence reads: CASTLSPAVTQYF. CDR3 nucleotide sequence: TGTGCCAGCACCTTGTCCCCCGCAGTTACGCAGTATTTT.

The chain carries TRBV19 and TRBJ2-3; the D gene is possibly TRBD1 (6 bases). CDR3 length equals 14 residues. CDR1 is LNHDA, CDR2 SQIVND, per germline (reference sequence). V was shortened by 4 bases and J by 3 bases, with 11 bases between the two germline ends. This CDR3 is CASSNRDKTDTQYF. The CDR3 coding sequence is TGTGCCAGTAGTAACAGGGACAAAACAGATACGCAGTATTTT.

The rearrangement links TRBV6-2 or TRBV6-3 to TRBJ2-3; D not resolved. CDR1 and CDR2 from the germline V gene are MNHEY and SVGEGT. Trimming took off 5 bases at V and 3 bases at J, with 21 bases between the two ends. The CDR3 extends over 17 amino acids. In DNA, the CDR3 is TGTGCCAGCAGTCAACCCTTTCTGGGGATGGGAACAGATACGCAGTATTTT. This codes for CASSQPFLGMGTDTQYF.